The clone carrying this T cell receptor (beta chain) was seen repeatedly, ten times or more. What it binds is unknown. V was clipped by 3 bases and J by 0 bases; unmatched bases: 3. CDR3 length: 15 amino acids. As for the cDNA, it was generated by 5'RACE with 10-nucleotide random UMIs. TCRdb reprocessed the 5' RACE reads via MiXCR and lists one record per CDR3 protein. In the table there are more than 45,000 distinct CDR3 sequences, over 4% of which are singletons. This sample stems from a study of neurological immune-mediated disorders. Study details: For the 34 multiple sclerosis patients, the disease was relapsing-remitting in some 31 and secondary progressive in 3. Findings and caveats of the study: CDR3 amino acid sequences found in expanded clones were never shared across subjects, suggesting private repertoires in all groups.

Unsorted libraries were derived from 2 million PBMCs stored at -80 C. The sequencing sample was made of PBMCs. This chain connects TRBV12-3 or TRBV12-4 to TRBJ2-7; TRBD2 matches 9 bases. This clonotype originated in a man aged 50-60 years with multiple sclerosis. CDR3 in amino acids: CASSFLSGSSYEQYF. In DNA, the CDR3 is TGTGCCAGCAGTTTCCTTAGCGGGAGCTCCTACGAGCAGTACTTC.